This entry describes one TCR beta chain. These data belong to a study of blood T cell repertoires in COVID-19. Overall study context: PBMCs, B-cell-depleted T cells, or T cells provided the cDNA or gDNA that made up the material.

Study processing details: Estimation of nucleated cell counts was performed using reference gene primer amplification. The repertoire was sequenced with immunoSEQ multiplex PCR; TCRdb's copy has only in-frame clones and lacks some. Clone size and the V and J calls come from that table; the DNA yielded D and trimming. The data show approximately 350,000 clones, about 90% seen once. Sequencing was carried out using peripheral blood. The TCR originated in a man in his forties or fifties with acute or convalescent COVID-19.

The DNA of the CDR3 is TGTGCCAGCAGTGATGGGACTAGCGGGGACACAGATACGCAGTATTTT. Protein: CASSDGTSGDTDTQYF. This sequence joins TRBV6-4 and TRBJ2-3, with 13 positions matching TRBD2. This CDR3 has 16 residues. CDR1 is MRHNA and CDR2 is SNTAGT in the germline V gene. J lost 2 bases, V lost 3 bases, and 2 bases had no gene match.